This T cell receptor beta chain was captured in a study of shared T cell receptors in the human thymus. V lost 4 bases and J lost 4, with 13 bases in between. In germline, CDR1 is SEHNR, CDR2 FQNEAQ (reference sequence). This CDR3 contains 15 residues. Some clones are missing from TCRdb's copy, which holds only in-frame ones; the method was immunoSEQ multiplex PCR. The sample shows 500,000 to 850,000 clones, 80% to 90% of them seen only once. The same specimen was also included in a second study, on human thymus T cells. From that second work: Samples came from healthy Finnish infants during open corrective cardiac surgery.

This chain links TRBV7-9 with TRBJ1-4; D unclear. The TCR originated in a boy younger than two with a congenital heart defect. Sequencing was carried out using thymocytes. CDR3: CASSSGLEYNEKLFF. The DNA for the CDR3 is TGTGCCAGCAGCTCTGGCCTGGAGTATAATGAAAAACTGTTTTTT.